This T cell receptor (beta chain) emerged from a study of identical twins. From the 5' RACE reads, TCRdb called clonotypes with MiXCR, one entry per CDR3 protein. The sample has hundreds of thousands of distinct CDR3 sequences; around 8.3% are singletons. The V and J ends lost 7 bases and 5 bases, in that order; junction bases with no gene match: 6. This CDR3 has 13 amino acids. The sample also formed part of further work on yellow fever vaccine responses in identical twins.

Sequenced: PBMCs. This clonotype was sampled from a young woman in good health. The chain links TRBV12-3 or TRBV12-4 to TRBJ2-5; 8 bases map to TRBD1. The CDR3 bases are TGTGCCAGCACCCCGACAGGGGTCGAGACCCAGTACTTC. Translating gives CASTPTGVETQYF.